This TCR beta chain is from a study of blood T cells in healthy people across ages. Sample-barcoded 5' priming and a J-beta primer mix drove a second PCR of roughly 7 to 11 cycles. TCRdb redid the calling of the 5' RACE reads with MiXCR, one entry per CDR3 protein. The sample has 850,000 to 1,000,000 distinct CDR3 sequences; about 51% are singletons. V was cut by 7 bases and J by 6 bases, with 19 bases left in between. The CDR3 contains 13 residues. CDR1 and CDR2 from the germline V gene are SQVTM and ANQGSEA. In its sample, this clonotype was seen a few times. The material sequenced was blood. J is TRBJ2-7 and V is TRBV29-1, with a weak D call TRBD1 (6 bases). The sequence came from an older woman in good health. The DNA for the CDR3 is TGCAGCGCCTCACAGGGTAGTACTGCCGAGCAGTACTTC. It is translated as CSASQGSTAEQYF.